The 26 T cell receptor beta chains reported below all come from one sample, sequenced in a study of shared clonotypes between healthy human individuals. CD45RO-negative, CCR7-positively selected cells formed the naive CD8 fraction, excluding terminally differentiated effector memory CD45RA+ cells. Generated by immunoSEQ multiplex PCR, the TCRdb table keeps only in-frame clones and is missing some. The repertoire holds about 2.1 million clones, with about 93% as singletons. The source material was naive CD8+ T cells from PBMCs. These receptors all come from a man between 18 and 29 years old in good health. Some clones in this sample may be carry-over from other donors' samples.

The rearrangement uses TRBV19 and TRBJ2-7, with a weak D call TRBD2 (6 bases). CDR3 length: 11 residues. V gave up 5 bases and J gave up 9 bases, with 11 bases separating them. Germline loops: CDR1 LNHDA, CDR2 SQIVND (reference sequence). The DNA for the CDR3 is TGTGCCAGTAGTCCGGGACTGGGGCAGTACTTC. Protein: CASSPGLGQYF.

The chain is built from TRBV9 and TRBJ1-2; D unclear. The V gene lost 4 bases and the J gene lost 0 bases, with 19 bases spanning the gap. CDR1 and CDR2 (germline): SGDLS, YYNGEE. The CDR3 is made up of 17 amino acids. For the CDR3, the DNA is TGTGCCAGCAGCCCAACCGGAGGGTACCAGACTAACTATGGCTACACCTTC. Its protein product is CASSPTGGYQTNYGYTF.

The CDR3 spells CASSIKTSGPFLAKNIQYF. CDR3 coding DNA: TGCGCCAGCAGCATAAAGACTAGCGGGCCGTTCCTAGCCAAAAACATTCAGTACTTC. The rearrangement uses TRBV5-1 and TRBJ2-4; 10 nucleotides line up with TRBD2. Trimming cost V 4 bases and J 0 bases; bases outside gene matches: 13. Germline V CDR1 and CDR2: SGHRS, YFSETQ. The CDR3 runs 19 residues.

CDR3 residues: CASSFAGGVQETQYF. CDR3 bases: TGTGCCAGCAGTTTTGCGGGAGGCGTCCAAGAGACCCAGTACTTC. V usage is TRBV27 and J usage is TRBJ2-5; 8 nucleotides agree with TRBD2. Losses at the gene ends were 3 bases for V and 1 base for J; bases not matched to a gene: 4. CDR3 size: 15 residues. CDR1 is MNHEY, CDR2 SMNVEV, per germline (reference sequence).

This sequence joins TRBV28 and TRBJ2-7; 10 bases map to TRBD1. The trim removed 2 bases at V and 1 base at J, leaving 5 bases unmatched. CDR1 is MDHEN and CDR2 is SYDVKM in the germline V gene. The CDR3 extends over 16 amino acids. The DNA for the CDR3 is TGTGCCAGCAGTTTAAACTGGGACAGGGGTTCCTACGAGCAGTACTTC. Amino acids: CASSLNWDRGSYEQYF.

V and J are TRBV27 and TRBJ2-7, with 7 bases matching TRBD1. V lost 5 bases, J lost 2 bases, and 12 bases stayed unmatched. Germline V gene data show CDR1 as MNHEY and CDR2 as SMNVEV (reference sequence). The CDR3 consists of 16 residues. CDR3 region: CASSTIDRERTYEQYF. CDR3 bases: TGTGCCAGCAGTACAATAGACAGGGAGAGAACCTACGAGCAGTACTTC.

The chain uses TRBV9 and TRBJ1-6, with 8 bases identical to TRBD1. The CDR3 spans 15 residues. Germline CDR1 and CDR2: SGDLS and YYNGEE. With 4 bases clipped from V and 7 bases from J, the junction kept 7 bases outside the gene matches. The CDR3 loop reads CASSPGDRMNSPLHF. The DNA for the CDR3 is TGTGCCAGCAGCCCGGGGGACAGGATGAATTCACCCCTCCACTTT.

The V gene is TRBV4-1, the J gene TRBJ1-4; possibly TRBD1 for D (6 bases). Between the trimmed V and J ends, which lost 1 base and 8 bases, there was a span of 17 bases. The germline V gene encodes CDR1 MGHRA and CDR2 YSYEKL. The CDR3 consists of 16 residues. In DNA, the CDR3 is TGCGCCAGCAGCCAAGGTCCCTACAGGGACGGGGAAAAACTGTTTTTT. The encoded protein is CASSQGPYRDGEKLFF.

The J gene is TRBJ1-1, the V gene TRBV4-1, with D possibly TRBD1 on 5 matching bases. V gave up 0 bases and J gave up 11 bases, with 16 bases separating them. Germline-derived CDR1 and CDR2 are MGHRA and YSYEKL. The CDR3 runs to 14 residues. The CDR3 coding sequence is TGCGCCAGCAGCCAAGATTCGTTTCAGGGTTGGGCTTTCTTT. Translation gives CASSQDSFQGWAFF.

This clone was picked up one time. The rearrangement links TRBV6-6 to TRBJ1-5, with unresolved D. This CDR3 spans 13 amino acids. Germline CDR1 MNHNY, CDR2 SVGAGI (reference sequence). V lost 2 bases and J lost 6, with 8 bases in between. CDR3 DNA: TGTGCCAGCAGTTACGGGTGGACTCAGCCCCAGCATTTT. Encoded protein: CASSYGWTQPQHF.

This clone is a singleton in its sample. The chain recombines TRBV9 with TRBJ1-2, with unresolved D. Between the trimmed V and J ends, which lost 0 bases and 4 bases, there was a span of 10 bases. The CDR3 length is 14 residues. Per germline, CDR1 SGDLS and CDR2 YYNGEE. The CDR3 here is CASSVALGTYGYTF. The CDR3, as DNA: TGTGCCAGCAGCGTAGCGCTGGGTACCTATGGCTACACCTTC.

The chain employs TRBV11-2 and TRBJ2-7; 8 bases line up with TRBD2. The CDR3 extends over 12 amino acids. V dropped 10 bases and J dropped 3; count of bases not matched to a gene: 5. Germline V CDR1 and CDR2: SGHAT, FQNNGV. Here the CDR3 DNA reads TGTGCCACGGAAGCGGGGGACTACGAGCAGTACTTC. As protein: CATEAGDYEQYF. Drawing the rest from reference TRBV11-2 and TRBJ2-7, the complete variable domain is EAGVAQSPRYKIIEKRQSVAFWCNPISGHATLYWYQQILGQGPKLLIQFQNNGVVDDSQLPKDRFSAERLKGVDSTLKIQPAKLEDSAVYLCATEAGDYEQYFGPGTRLTVT.

The chain employs TRBV7-9 and TRBJ2-7; D ambiguous. The CDR3 sequence is 14 residues long. The germline V and J ends were trimmed by 3 bases and 2 bases, with 11 bases remaining between them. The germline gives CDR1 SEHNR, CDR2 FQNEAQ (reference sequence). CDR3 protein: CASSFAGQAYEQYF. The CDR3 DNA follows: TGTGCCAGCAGCTTCGCCGGCCAAGCCTACGAGCAGTACTTC.

In DNA, the CDR3 is TGTGCCAGCAGCTTTAGACTAGCGGGACTACAAGAGACCCAGTACTTC. Protein sequence: CASSFRLAGLQETQYF. This chain joins TRBV11-2 and TRBJ2-5; 11 bases line up with TRBD2. V gave up 3 bases and J gave up 2 bases; unmatched junction bases: 5. This CDR3 comprises 16 residues. Germline V gene data show CDR1 as SGHAT and CDR2 as FQNNGV.

J is TRBJ2-7 and V is TRBV7-6; D is perhaps TRBD1 (5 bases). Germline V CDR1 and CDR2: SGHVS, FNYEAQ. Trimming took 2 bases from V and 1 from J, leaving 15 bases between them. CDR3 length equals 16 residues. CDR3 sequence: CASSLRTNPTSYEQYF. CDR3 nucleotides: TGTGCCAGCAGCTTAAGGACAAACCCCACTTCCTACGAGCAGTACTTC.

This chain links TRBV28 with TRBJ1-2; unclear D gene. This CDR3 spans 15 amino acids. V was cut by 4 bases and J by 0 bases, with 12 bases left in between. The germline V gene encodes CDR1 MDHEN and CDR2 SYDVKM. The CDR3: CASSSPRTANYGYTF. In DNA, the CDR3 is TGTGCCAGCAGTTCCCCCCGGACCGCTAACTATGGCTACACCTTC.

The chain combines TRBV5-1 with TRBJ2-3, with 7 bases aligning to TRBD2. Looked up from germline, CDR1 is SGHRS and CDR2 is YFSETQ. CDR3 length: 17 amino acids. V lost 2 bases and J lost 5; bases outside the gene matches: 14. CDR3 nucleotides: TGCGCCAGCAGCTTACAATGGATGGAGCGGGATGAAGATACGCAGTATTTT. Encoded protein: CASSLQWMERDEDTQYF. Based on the CDR3 plus reference TRBV5-1 and TRBJ2-3, the full variable domain is KAGVTQTPRYLIKTRGQQVTLSCSPISGHRSVSWYQQTPGQGLQFLFEYFSETQRNKGNFPGRFSGRQFSNSRSEMNVSTLELGDSALYLCASSLQWMERDEDTQYFGPGTRLTVL.

CDR3 amino acids: CASSPWDSTYEQYF. CDR3 bases: TGCGCCAGCAGCCCATGGGACAGCACCTACGAGCAGTACTTC. The rearrangement uses TRBV4-1 and TRBJ2-7; TRBD1 aligns across 7 bases. Trimming took 4 bases from V and 2 from J; bases not matched to a gene: 5. Germline values: CDR1 MGHRA, CDR2 YSYEKL. The CDR3 contains 14 residues.

J is TRBJ1-2 and V is TRBV5-1; 9 bases agree with TRBD1. Unmatched junction bases numbered 6, after V lost 0 bases and J lost 6 bases. This CDR3 region has 15 residues. Germline CDR1 SGHRS, CDR2 YFSETQ. Here the CDR3 DNA reads TGCGCCAGCAGCTTGGACAGGGGGCTCAACGATGGCTACACCTTC. Residues: CASSLDRGLNDGYTF.

This chain uses TRBV27 with TRBJ2-1; 9 bases are shared with TRBD1. This CDR3 is 15 amino acids long. With V trimmed by 6 bases and J by 1 base, 4 bases remained unmatched. Per germline, CDR1 MNHEY and CDR2 SMNVEV (reference sequence). The CDR3 region is CASRPGTGSYNEQFF. CDR3 bases: TGTGCCAGCAGACCCGGGACAGGGTCCTACAATGAGCAGTTCTTC.

The chain recombines TRBV5-1 with TRBJ2-3; D is ambiguous. Germline V gene lookup returns CDR1 SGHRS and CDR2 YFSETQ. V shed 3 bases and J shed 0 bases, with 8 bases lying between them. This CDR3 contains 14 residues. CDR3 residues: CASSSTESTDTQYF. As DNA, the CDR3 is TGCGCCAGCAGCTCGACGGAAAGCACAGATACGCAGTATTTT.

J is TRBJ2-7 and V is TRBV28; possible D gene TRBD1, 6 bases. This CDR3 comprises 13 residues. Deletions cut 6 bases from V and 5 bases from J, with 14 bases between. Germline V gene lookup returns CDR1 MDHEN and CDR2 SYDVKM. CDR3 loop: CASRRAGDDEQYF. In DNA, the CDR3 is TGTGCCAGCAGGAGAGCAGGGGATGACGAGCAGTACTTC.

The gene calls are TRBV25-1 and TRBJ2-7; no firm D call. Trimming removed 3 bases from V and 4 bases from J, with 10 bases in between. This CDR3 spans 13 amino acids. Germline values: CDR1 MGHDK, CDR2 SYGVNS. The CDR3 nucleotides read TGTGCCAGCAGTGAGGTCTCGAGTTACGAGCAGTACTTC. Translation gives CASSEVSSYEQYF.

With regard to this clone: Other nucleotide sequences in the sample specify the same CDR3. The CDR3 spells CASSQDSGRGYNEQFF. CDR3 sequence (DNA): TGCGCCAGCAGCCAAGACAGCGGGAGGGGTTACAATGAGCAGTTCTTC. V usage is TRBV4-3 and J usage is TRBJ2-1; 10 nucleotides agree with TRBD2. Trimming took 0 bases from V and 4 from J; bases not matched to a gene: 3. The germline V gene encodes CDR1 LGHNA and CDR2 YSLEER. This CDR3 is 16 amino acids long.

The chain couples TRBV4-1 to TRBJ2-3; D remains unclear. The CDR3 has 17 residues. Germline CDR1 reads MGHRA; CDR2 reads YSYEKL. With 2 bases removed from V and 2 bases from J, the gap between germline ends came to 17 bases. Written as DNA, the CDR3 is TGCGCCAGCAGCCAATCCAACCCGGCGTTAATCACAGATACGCAGTATTTT. It yields the protein CASSQSNPALITDTQYF.

The J gene is TRBJ1-1, the V gene TRBV27; 9 positions match TRBD1. The V gene end was trimmed by 3 bases and the J gene end by 5 bases; junction bases not matched to a gene: 10. This CDR3 has 16 amino acids. Germline CDR1 MNHEY, CDR2 SMNVEV (reference sequence). CDR3 DNA sequence: TGTGCCAGCAGTTTGGGGACAGGGAGTGGTAGGACTGAAGCTTTCTTT. As protein: CASSLGTGSGRTEAFF.